The present entry profiles one T cell receptor beta chain with its context. This may be a read error: a much more frequent sequence differs by one nucleotide. The TCR library protocol attached unique molecular identifiers to the individual cDNA molecules. One entry per CDR3 protein results from TCRdb running MiXCR on the 5' RACE reads. Of 50,000 or so distinct CDR3 sequences listed, 7% to 9% are singletons. The data were obtained in a study of early T cells in non-severe SARS-CoV-2 infection. Looking at the study overall: The chains were unpaired, and the sequenced material was bulk RNA from unsorted whole blood.

The germline V gene has CDR1 SGDLS and CDR2 YYNGEE. The CDR3 covers 18 residues. The TCR was taken from an adult who was a healthcare worker with PCR-confirmed SARS-CoV-2 infection or an uninfected control (not recorded which). Sequenced sample: whole blood. The rearrangement joins TRBV9 to TRBJ1-6; D is undetermined. CDR3 loop: CGSSVGMAESSYNSPLHF. In DNA, the CDR3 is TGTGGCAGCAGCGTAGGAATGGCGGAAAGCTCCTATAATTCACCCCTCCACTTT.